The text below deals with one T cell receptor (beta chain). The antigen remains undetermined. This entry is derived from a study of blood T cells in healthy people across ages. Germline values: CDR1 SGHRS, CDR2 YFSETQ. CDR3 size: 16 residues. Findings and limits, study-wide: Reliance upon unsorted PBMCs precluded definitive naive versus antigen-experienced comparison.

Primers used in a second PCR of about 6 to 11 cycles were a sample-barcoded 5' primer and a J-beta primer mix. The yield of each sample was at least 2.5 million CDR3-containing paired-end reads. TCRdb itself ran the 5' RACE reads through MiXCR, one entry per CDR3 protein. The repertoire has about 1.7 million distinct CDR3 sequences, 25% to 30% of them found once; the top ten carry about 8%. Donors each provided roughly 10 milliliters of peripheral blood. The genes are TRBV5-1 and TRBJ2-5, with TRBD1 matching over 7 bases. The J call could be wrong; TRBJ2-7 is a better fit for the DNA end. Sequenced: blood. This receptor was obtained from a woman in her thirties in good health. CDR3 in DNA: TGCGCCAGCAGCCTAGGGGACGACAGGGCGAGATACGAGCAGTACTTC. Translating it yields CASSLGDDRARYEQYF.